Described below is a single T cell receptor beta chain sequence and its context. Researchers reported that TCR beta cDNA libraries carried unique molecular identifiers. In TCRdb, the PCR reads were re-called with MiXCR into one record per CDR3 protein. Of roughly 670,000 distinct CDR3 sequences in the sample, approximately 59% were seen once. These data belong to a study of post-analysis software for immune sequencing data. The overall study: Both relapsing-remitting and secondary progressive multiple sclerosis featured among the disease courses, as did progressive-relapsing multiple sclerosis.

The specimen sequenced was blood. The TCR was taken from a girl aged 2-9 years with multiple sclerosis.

The CDR3 DNA is TGTGCCAGCAGTGAATTGGGGGGCGTGGACTATGGCTACACCTTC. Residues: CASSELGGVDYGYTF. V is TRBV25-1 and J is TRBJ1-2; a possible D gene is TRBD1 (6 bases). CDR1 and CDR2 (germline): MGHDK, SYGVNS. This CDR3 has 15 amino acids. With 1 base removed from V and 3 bases from J, the gap between germline ends came to 12 bases.